This T cell receptor (beta chain) is from a study of blood T cell repertoires in COVID-19. Study as a whole: Sources were T cells, B-cell-depleted T cells, or PBMCs; the material itself was cDNA or gDNA.

This clone was seen just once. As handled by the study authors: For nucleated cells, counts were estimated from reference gene primer amplification. Sequenced by immunoSEQ multiplex PCR; TCRdb stores in-frame clones only, minus some. V, J and clone size are taken as reported in that table, and D and trimming were inferred from the DNA itself. The sample has 200,000 to 250,000 clones; around 87% are singletons. Trimming stripped 0 bases from V and 6 bases from J, with 11 bases between. This CDR3 region has 14 residues. Germline CDR1 is SQVTM and CDR2 is ANQGSEA. Participants spanned ages about 18 to 90 years and resided in about 25 US areas. Cohorts were based on clinical histories the participants reported.

Sequencing used PBMCs or T cells enriched from blood (not recorded which). This clonotype was sampled from a woman aged 18-30 years in a cohort exposed to, infected with or recovered from COVID-19 (not recorded which). The chain links TRBV29-1 to TRBJ2-2, with a possible D match to TRBD2 (6 bases). CDR3 nucleotide sequence: TGCAGCGTTGAAGATCGGAGGGATGCCGGGGAGCTGTTTTTT. Its protein product is CSVEDRRDAGELFF.